The sequence of this T cell receptor (beta chain) was determined in a study of OX40 agonist ivuxolimab in advanced cancers. Sequencing used immunoSEQ multiplex PCR; TCRdb keeps in-frame clones, though not all of them. The repertoire consists of about 26,000 clones, with roughly four fifths occurring once and the leading ten covering roughly an eighth. From germline, CDR1 is LGHNA and CDR2 YNFKEQ. The CDR3 extends over 16 amino acids. V gave up 3 bases and J gave up 8 bases; unmatched junction bases: 14. This chain connects TRBV4-2 to TRBJ1-2; 8 bases are shared with TRBD1. This clonotype was obtained from an adult with an advanced solid tumor such as melanoma, head and neck, liver or kidney cancer. The sample here was CD4+ or CD8+ T cells sorted from blood, taken in a trial of the OX40 agonist ivuxolimab. The CDR3 DNA reads as TGTGCCAGCAGCCACAGTCAACAGGGGGTCGCTGAGGGCTACACCTTC. Translation gives CASSHSQQGVAEGYTF.